This T cell receptor beta chain was observed in a study of siplizumab effects on memory and regulatory T cells. Clones were sequenced by immunoSEQ multiplex PCR, and TCRdb holds only the in-frame ones, with some missing. The repertoire has over 85,000 clones, over 95% of them found once; the top ten carry 0.025% to 0.035%. J was trimmed by 8 bases and V by 0 bases; bases with no gene match: 14. Germline CDR1 LGHNT, CDR2 FRNRAP. The CDR3 is 17 amino acids. Sequencing was performed on naive CD4+ T cells sorted from blood. The receptor's source is a human donor in good health. The genes are TRBV12-5 and TRBJ2-5; 8 bases fit TRBD1. The CDR3 sequence is CASGLVNSQGAVFTQYF. DNA of the CDR3: TGTGCTAGTGGTTTGGTAAACAGTCAGGGGGCTGTGTTCACCCAGTACTTC.